The source of this TCR beta chain is a study of blood T cell repertoires in COVID-19. Under the authors' procedure: Amplification from reference gene primers served as the basis for estimated nucleated cell counts. Clones were sequenced by immunoSEQ multiplex PCR, and TCRdb holds only the in-frame ones, with some missing. V and J calls and clone size follow that table, whereas D and trimming were derived from the DNA. The sample contains about 220,000 clones, 84% of which appear only once. Per germline, CDR1 MNHEY and CDR2 SVGEGT. V was clipped by 3 bases and J by 6 bases; unmatched bases: 9. CDR3 length: 16 amino acids.

Sequencing input: peripheral blood. This receptor was taken from a woman aged 60-75 years who had recovered from COVID-19. The J gene is TRBJ2-5, the V gene TRBV6-2 or TRBV6-3; 11 nucleotides agree with TRBD2. CDR3 nucleotides: TGTGCCAGCAGTTATACGTTTAGCGGGGGGGCAAAGACCCAGTACTTC. Amino acids: CASSYTFSGGAKTQYF.